The T cell receptor (beta chain) described here comes from a study of blood T cell repertoires in COVID-19 (dated by TCRdb to 2020 to 2022). Notes on the research overall: Collaborator samples came from the United States, Italy and Spain and covered acute and convalescent phases of COVID-19. Subjects who had been exposed to COVID-19, were actively infected with it, or had recovered from it provided the deeply sampled blood TCRbeta repertoires that made up the dataset. The repertoires were released in a freely available public database intended as a resource for research on the immune response to SARS-CoV-2. Samples came from the ongoing ImmuneRACE study (first 160 participants) plus 1,254 subjects from 6 global collaborators. The prospective study material was composed of cDNA or gDNA derived from T cells, B-cell-depleted T cells, or PBMCs. Nearly every sample came with metadata listing a de-identified subject ID, COVID-19 status, age in years and sex. Where available, HLA class I and class II types were taken from metadata supplied by the sample provider and were not determined by assay-based typing.

Whole blood was collected in K2EDTA tubes by collaborating institutions according to the institutions' own protocols. For TCRbeta analysis, collaborator samples were shipped as frozen whole blood, as isolated PBMCs, or as DNA extracted from either sample type. Many counts were recorded for this clone. What this receptor recognizes is not known. Per-base qualities were not stored, and no clone one base away is much larger. TCRbeta CDR3 regions were amplified from genomic DNA using the immunoSEQ Assay, a bias-controlled multiplex PCR. In the source study's methods: The number of nucleated cells in each sample was estimated by amplification of reference gene primers within the assay. To quantify the absolute abundance of each unique TCRbeta CDR3 rearrangement, sequence reads were collapsed and filtered. Productive Simpson clonality was computed per sample as the square root of Simpson's diversity index over productive rearrangements. As stored in TCRdb, this immuneACCESS dataset retains in-frame rearrangements with V and J assigned. A fraction of the clones does not appear; measured against another copy, unresolved V genes explain less than half of the discrepancy, and the remainder lacks a known reason. That table furnishes V, J and clone size, whereas the DNA furnished D and trimming. This sample has about 210,000 clones in its table, and around 88% of those were observed once. The ten largest make up 2.9% of the sample.

What the research found in general, with its limitations: How much clinical and demographic metadata was included differed by source and by participant, and the metadata was provided uncurated.

The sample taken for sequencing was peripheral blood. The TCR was taken from a man aged 45-60 years with active or convalescent COVID-19.

The DNA sequence reads TGTGCCAGCAGGACAGGGTCAATGAACACTGAAGCTTTCTTT. Translated, it reads CASRTGSMNTEAFF. The V gene is TRBV2 and the J gene is TRBJ1-1, with TRBD1 identical over 7 junction bases. The CDR3 has 14 amino acids, counting the end cysteine and phenylalanine. Just CDR3 DNA is preserved here, 42 bases in frame from base 1. The germline V gene provides CDR1 SNHLY and CDR2 FYNNEI. V lost 6 bases and J lost 0 bases, and the count of bases not matched to a germline gene is 4.